One sample yielded the 5 T cell receptor beta chains listed below, sequenced in a study of CD8 T cells in ankylosing spondylitis. MiXCR was run by TCRdb on the 5' RACE reads, yielding one entry per CDR3 protein. The sample carries some 250,000 distinct CDR3 sequences, about 24% recorded once. The sequenced material came from blood, either unsorted or a sorted T cell fraction (not recorded which). The source of these receptors is a male donor with ankylosing spondylitis or in good health (not recorded which).

This clonotype was detected only a few times. J is TRBJ1-1 and V is TRBV20-1; TRBD1 agrees at 7 bases. CDR1 DFQATT and CDR2 SNEGSKA come from the germline V gene (reference sequence). The CDR3 totals 12 residues. Trimming at V came to 6 bases and at J to 1 base, leaving 2 bases not matched to a gene. CDR3 in amino acids: CSAQGGNTEAFF. The CDR3 DNA reads TGCAGTGCCCAGGGGGGGAACACTGAAGCTTTCTTT.

This clonotype has a handful of counts. The CDR3, as DNA: TGTGCCAGCTCACCAGTTGTACTAGCGGGGGTTACCTACAATGAGCAGTTCTTC. Its translation is CASSPVVLAGVTYNEQFF. The chain employs TRBV18 and TRBJ2-1, with TRBD2 matching 11 bases. Germline CDR1 KGHSH, CDR2 LQKENI. V lost 2 bases and J lost 2; bases outside the gene matches: 8. This CDR3 is built from 18 residues.

V is TRBV5-6 and J is TRBJ2-5; 8 nucleotides line up with TRBD1. Germline values: CDR1 SGHDT, CDR2 YYEEEE. This CDR3 comprises 13 residues. V was clipped by 6 bases and J by 9 bases; unmatched bases: 10. This CDR3 is CASNPLQGESQYF. In nucleotides, the CDR3 is TGTGCCAGCAACCCGCTACAGGGGGAATCCCAGTACTTC.

This clonotype was counted a few times. This chain links TRBV7-9 with TRBJ2-1; tentative D call: TRBD1 (6 bases). The germline CDR1 and CDR2 sequences are SEHNR and FQNEAQ (reference sequence). CDR3 size: 15 residues. V gave up 1 base and J gave up 7 bases, with 14 bases separating them. Here the CDR3 reads CASSLGRKGTNEQFF. Here the CDR3 DNA reads TGTGCCAGCAGCTTAGGGAGGAAAGGGACAAATGAGCAGTTCTTC. Drawing the rest from reference TRBV7-9 and TRBJ2-1, the complete variable domain is DTGVSQNPRHKITKRGQNVTFRCDPISEHNRLYWYRQTLGQGPEFLTYFQNEAQLEKSRLLSDRFSAERPKGSFSTLEIQRTEQGDSAMYLCASSLGRKGTNEQFFGPGTRLTVL.

As DNA, the CDR3 is TGCAGCGTCGCGGGGGCGGGCGGGTGGAGAGAGCAGTACTTC. It encodes CSVAGAGGWREQYF. The chain combines TRBV29-1 with TRBJ2-7; a weak D match, TRBD2 (7 bases). CDR3 size: 14 residues. V lost 6 bases, J lost 7 bases, and 22 bases lay in between. The germline V gene has CDR1 SQVTM and CDR2 ANQGSEA.